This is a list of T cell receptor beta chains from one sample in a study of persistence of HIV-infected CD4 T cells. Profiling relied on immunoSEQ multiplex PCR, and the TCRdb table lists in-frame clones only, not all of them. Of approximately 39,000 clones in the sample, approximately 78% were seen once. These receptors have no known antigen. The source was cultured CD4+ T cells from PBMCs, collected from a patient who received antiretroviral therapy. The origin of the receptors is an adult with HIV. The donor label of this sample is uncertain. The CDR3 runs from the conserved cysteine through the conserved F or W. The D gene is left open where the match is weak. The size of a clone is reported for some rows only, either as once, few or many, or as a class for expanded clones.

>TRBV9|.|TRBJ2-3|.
CASSVVDTDTQYF
TGTGCCAGCAGCGTAGTCGACACAGATACGCAGTATTTT
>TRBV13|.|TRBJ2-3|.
CASSTTDTQYF
TGTGCCAGCAGCACCACAGATACGCAGTATTTT
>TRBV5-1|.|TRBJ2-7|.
CASSLTDSSYEQYF
TGCGCCAGCAGCTTGACGGACAGCTCCTACGAGCAGTACTTC
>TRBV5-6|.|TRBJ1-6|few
CASSLFQRTGSPLHF
TGTGCCAGCAGCCTATTTCAACGGACCGGATCACCCCTCCACTTT
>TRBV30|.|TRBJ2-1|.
CAWTRGGRNEQFF
TGTGCCTGGACAAGAGGGGGTCGGAATGAGCAGTTCTTC
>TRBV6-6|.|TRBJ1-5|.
CASSNEPTGPQHF
TGTGCCAGCAGCAATGAACCGACGGGGCCCCAGCATTTT
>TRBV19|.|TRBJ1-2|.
CASSIAGARNGYTF
TGTGCCAGTAGTATAGCAGGGGCGCGGAATGGCTACACCTTC
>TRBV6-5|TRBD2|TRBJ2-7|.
CASRVSSGIYEQYF
TGTGCCAGCAGGGTATCTAGCGGGATTTACGAGCAGTACTTC
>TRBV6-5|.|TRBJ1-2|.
CASTPTDYYGYTF
TGTGCCAGCACCCCGACAGATTACTATGGCTACACCTTC
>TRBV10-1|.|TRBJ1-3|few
CASSEFAGSGNTIYF
TGCGCCAGCAGTGAGTTCGCCGGGTCTGGAAACACCATATATTTT
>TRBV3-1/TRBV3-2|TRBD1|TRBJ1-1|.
CASSQGTGPTEAFF
TGTGCCAGCAGCCAAGGGACAGGGCCCACTGAAGCTTTCTTT
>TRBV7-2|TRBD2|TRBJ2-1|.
CASSLEVAGGLPYNEQFF
TGTGCCAGCAGCTTAGAGGTCGCGGGGGGGCTCCCCTACAATGAGCAGTTCTTC
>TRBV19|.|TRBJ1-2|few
CASSIQANYGYTF
TGTGCCAGTAGTATACAGGCGAACTATGGCTACACCTTC
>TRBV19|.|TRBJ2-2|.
CASSRAISNTGELFF
TGTGCCAGTAGCCGCGCGATTTCGAACACCGGGGAGCTGTTTTTT
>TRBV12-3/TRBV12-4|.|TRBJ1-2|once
CASTPNRHYGYTF
TGTGCCAGCACCCCAAACAGGCACTATGGCTACACCTTC
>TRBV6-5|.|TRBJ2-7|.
CASTTVQGLYEQYF
TGTGCCAGCACGACAGTTCAAGGGCTTTACGAGCAGTACTTC
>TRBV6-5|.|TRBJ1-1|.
CASSTTGKAFF
TGTGCCAGCAGTACTACTGGGAAAGCTTTCTTT
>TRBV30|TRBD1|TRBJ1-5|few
CAWSRQGGGQPQHF
TGTGCCTGGAGTAGACAGGGTGGAGGTCAGCCCCAGCATTTT
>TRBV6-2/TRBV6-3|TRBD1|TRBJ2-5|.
CASSPGTGFQETQYF
TGTGCCAGCAGTCCCGGGACAGGGTTCCAAGAGACCCAGTACTTC
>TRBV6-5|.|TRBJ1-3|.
CASSSDQGNTIYF
TGTGCCAGCAGTTCCGACCAAGGAAACACCATATATTTT
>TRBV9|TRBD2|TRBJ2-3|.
CASSARTSGGTDTQYF
TGTGCCAGCAGCGCCCGGACTAGCGGGGGCACAGATACGCAGTATTTT
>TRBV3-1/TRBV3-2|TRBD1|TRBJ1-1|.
CASSPTQGANTEAFF
TGTGCCAGCAGCCCTACACAGGGGGCCAACACTGAAGCTTTCTTT
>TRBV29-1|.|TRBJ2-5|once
CSASGRQETQYF
TGCAGCGCCTCAGGGAGACAAGAGACCCAGTACTTC
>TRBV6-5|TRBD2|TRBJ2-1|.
CASRTGTSGGNEQFF
TGTGCCAGCAGAACAGGGACTAGCGGGGGAAATGAGCAGTTCTTC
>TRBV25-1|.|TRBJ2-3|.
CASSLFGGGTDTQYF
TGTGCCAGCAGTCTGTTCGGCGGGGGCACAGATACGCAGTATTTT
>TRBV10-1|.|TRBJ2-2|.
CASSEGSPNTGELFF
TGCGCCAGCAGTGAAGGGAGTCCGAACACCGGGGAGCTGTTTTTT
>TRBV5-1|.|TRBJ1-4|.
CASSSQGRVGEKLFF
TGCGCCAGCAGCTCCCAAGGCAGGGTTGGTGAAAAACTGTTTTTT
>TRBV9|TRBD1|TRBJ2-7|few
CASSVEPGQGLHEQYF
TGTGCCAGCAGCGTAGAACCGGGACAGGGTCTCCACGAGCAGTACTTC
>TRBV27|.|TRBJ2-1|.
CASRADRDSYNEQFF
TGTGCCAGCAGAGCTGACAGAGATTCTTACAATGAGCAGTTCTTC
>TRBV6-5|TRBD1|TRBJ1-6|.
CASSFRDSISPLHF
TGTGCCAGCAGTTTCCGGGACAGTATCTCACCCCTCCACTTT
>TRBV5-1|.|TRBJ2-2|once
CASSLGQENTGELFF
TGCGCCAGCAGCTTGGGACAGGAGAACACCGGGGAGCTGTTTTTT
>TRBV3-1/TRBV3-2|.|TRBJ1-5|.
CASSQGTGVQPQHF
TGTGCCAGCAGCCAAGGAACAGGAGTGCAGCCCCAGCATTTT
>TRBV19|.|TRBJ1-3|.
CASSRGLTISGNTIYF
TGTGCCAGTAGTAGGGGACTGACGATCTCTGGAAACACCATATATTTT
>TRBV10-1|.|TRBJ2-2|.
CASTPGDTGELFF
TGCGCCAGCACGCCAGGGGACACCGGGGAGCTGTTTTTT
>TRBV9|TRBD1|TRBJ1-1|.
CASSVDGRGRAAFF
TGTGCCAGCAGCGTAGACGGCAGGGGGCGGGCCGCTTTCTTT
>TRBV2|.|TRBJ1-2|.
CASSEPRAGLGYTF
TGTGCCAGCAGTGAACCGCGAGCGGGGCTTGGCTACACCTTC
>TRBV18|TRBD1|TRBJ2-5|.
CASSPDRGRGKETQYF
TGTGCCAGCTCACCGGACAGGGGGAGAGGGAAAGAGACCCAGTACTTC
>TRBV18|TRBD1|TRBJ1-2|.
CASSETGGYGYTF
TGTGCCAGCTCCGAGACAGGGGGCTATGGCTACACCTTC
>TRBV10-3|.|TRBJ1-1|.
CAISDPGQANTEAFF
TGTGCCATCAGTGACCCGGGACAAGCGAACACTGAAGCTTTCTTT
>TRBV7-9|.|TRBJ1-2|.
CASSLEAANYGYTF
TGTGCCAGCAGCTTAGAAGCGGCTAACTATGGCTACACCTTC
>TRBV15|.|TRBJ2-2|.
CATSRDFVGAGELFF
TGTGCCACCAGCAGAGATTTTGTAGGGGCCGGGGAGCTGTTTTTT
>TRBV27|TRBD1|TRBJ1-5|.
CASSPGQGVNQPQHF
TGTGCCAGCAGTCCGGGACAGGGGGTTAATCAGCCCCAGCATTTT
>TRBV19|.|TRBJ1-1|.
CASSIKVNTEAFF
TGTGCCAGTAGTATAAAGGTGAACACTGAAGCTTTCTTT
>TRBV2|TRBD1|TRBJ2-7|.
CASRGGQAAYEQYF
TGTGCCAGCAGGGGCGGACAGGCGGCCTACGAGCAGTACTTC
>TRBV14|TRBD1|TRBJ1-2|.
CASSRQGPGGYTF
TGTGCCAGCAGCCGACAGGGACCGGGGGGCTACACCTTC
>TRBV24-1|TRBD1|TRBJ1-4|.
CATSDPGTVNEKLFF
TGTGCCACCAGTGATCCGGGGACAGTTAATGAAAAACTGTTTTTT
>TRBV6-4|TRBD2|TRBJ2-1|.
CASSLLAGGYNEQFF
TGTGCCAGCAGTTTACTAGCGGGGGGATACAATGAGCAGTTCTTC
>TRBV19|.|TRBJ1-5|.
CASSQRGSSNQPQHF
TGTGCCAGTAGTCAGAGGGGGAGTAGCAATCAGCCCCAGCATTTT
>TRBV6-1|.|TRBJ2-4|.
CASSEWGAAENIQYF
TGTGCCAGCAGTGAATGGGGGGCCGCTGAAAACATTCAGTACTTC
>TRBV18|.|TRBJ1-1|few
CASSTGEAGAFF
TGTGCCAGCTCAACCGGGGAGGCCGGAGCTTTCTTT
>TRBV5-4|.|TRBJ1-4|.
CASSLAGTVNEKLFF
TGTGCCAGCAGCTTGGCCGGGACGGTAAATGAAAAACTGTTTTTT
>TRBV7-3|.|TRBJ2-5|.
CASSLTGPQETQYF
TGTGCCAGCAGCTTAACAGGCCCCCAAGAGACCCAGTACTTC
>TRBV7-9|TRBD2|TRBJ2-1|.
CASSWGLAGGGEQFF
TGTGCCAGCAGCTGGGGACTAGCGGGGGGCGGTGAGCAGTTCTTC
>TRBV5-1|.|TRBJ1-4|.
CASSSLVNEKLFF
TGCGCCAGCAGCTCCCTAGTAAATGAAAAACTGTTTTTT
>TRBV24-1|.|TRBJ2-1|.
CATTRGQGNEQFF
TGTGCCACCACCAGAGGGCAGGGAAATGAGCAGTTCTTC
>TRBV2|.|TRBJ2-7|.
CASSLQGSFDPSDYEQYF
TGTGCCAGCAGCCTTCAGGGGAGTTTTGACCCCTCGGACTACGAGCAGTACTTC
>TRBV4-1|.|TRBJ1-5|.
CASSRSRGSNQPQHF
TGCGCCAGCAGCCGGAGCCGGGGGAGCAATCAGCCCCAGCATTTT
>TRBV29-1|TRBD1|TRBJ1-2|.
CSVEQGQPFYGYTF
TGCAGCGTTGAGCAGGGACAGCCGTTCTATGGCTACACCTTC
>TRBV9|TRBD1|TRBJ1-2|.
CASSVDWSDRAYYGYTF
TGTGCCAGCAGCGTAGACTGGTCGGACAGGGCCTACTATGGCTACACCTTC